These T cell receptor beta chains were read from a single sample in a study of graft-versus-host responses after intestinal transplantation. Their antigen targets remain unknown. Sequencing was performed with immunoSEQ multiplex PCR; in TCRdb, only in-frame clones are kept and a portion is missing. The profile shows about 66,000 clones, 80% to 95% of them singletons. Here the sequenced sample was unstimulated CD8+ T cells sorted from spleen or lymph node cells, taken before intestinal transplant. The receptor source for this set is a human donor who received an intestinal transplant. The CDR3 runs from the conserved cysteine through the conserved F or W. The D gene is left open where the match is weak. Clone size is shown for a subset of rows, as once, few, many or a class of expanded clone.

D gene	V gene	clone size	J gene	CDR3 DNA	CDR3 protein
TRBD2	TRBV9	.	TRBJ2-3	TGTGCCAGCAGCCCCCTTAGCGGGGGGGCCGCTGATACGCAGTATTTT	CASSPLSGGAADTQYF
TRBD1	TRBV4-1	.	TRBJ1-2	TGCGCCAGCAGCCAAGCCCCGGGACAGGTGACCCCTGGCTACACCTTC	CASSQAPGQVTPGYTF
.	TRBV7-8	.	TRBJ1-4	TGTGCCAGCAGCTTGGGGCCCATACCTGGGGAAAAACTGTTTTTT	CASSLGPIPGEKLFF
TRBD2	TRBV27	.	TRBJ2-1	TGTGCCAGCAGCCTAGCGGGGAACTACAATGAGCAGTTCTTC	CASSLAGNYNEQFF
.	TRBV2	.	TRBJ1-6	TGTGCCAGCAGTGAGACCCTACAGGGTGGGAGTTCACCTCTCCACTTT	CASSETLQGGSSPLHF
.	TRBV2	.	TRBJ2-7	TGTGCCAGCAGTGATGGTGGGGGGTCCTACGAGCAGTACTTC	CASSDGGGSYEQYF
TRBD1	TRBV2	.	TRBJ2-7	TGTGCCAGTCCGGGACAGGGGATCAACGAGCAGTACTTC	CASPGQGINEQYF
.	TRBV9	.	TRBJ2-7	TGTGCCAGCGGGCAGGGGTCATTAAATTCCTACGAGCAGTACTTC	CASGQGSLNSYEQYF
.	TRBV4-1	.	TRBJ2-3	TGCGCCAGCAGCCACCCACAGGGCCCCACAGATACGCAGTATTTT	CASSHPQGPTDTQYF
.	TRBV4-1	.	TRBJ1-1	TGCGCCAGCAGCCAGCACAGAGACACTGAAGCTTTCTTT	CASSQHRDTEAFF
.	TRBV6-1	.	TRBJ1-1	TGTGCCAGCAGTTTTCAGGGAAACACTGAAGCTTTCTTT	CASSFQGNTEAFF
.	TRBV9	once	TRBJ1-2	TGTGCCAGCAGCGTTGGTTCAGGGGCGGGTGGCTACACCTTC	CASSVGSGAGGYTF
.	TRBV19	.	TRBJ1-2	TGTGCCAGTAGTACGGACAGTAGCTATGGCTACACCTTC	CASSTDSSYGYTF
.	TRBV27	.	TRBJ2-1	TGTGCCAGCAGTTTATCGGGTCAGGGGTCCTACAATGAGCAGTTCTTC	CASSLSGQGSYNEQFF
.	TRBV7-9	.	TRBJ2-5	TGTGCCAGCAGCTTGTCACATATCCAAGAGACCCAGTACTTC	CASSLSHIQETQYF
.	TRBV11-1	.	TRBJ2-1	TGTGCCAGCAGCCCAGACTCCTACAATGAGCAGTTCTTC	CASSPDSYNEQFF
.	TRBV10-2	.	TRBJ1-5	TGCGCCAGCAGTGTGGCAGGCCCTAATCAGCCCCAGCATTTT	CASSVAGPNQPQHF
.	TRBV9	.	TRBJ1-1	TGTGCCAGCAGCGTAGGGGGGCCCCCCATGAACACTGAAGCTTTCTTT	CASSVGGPPMNTEAFF
.	TRBV4-1	.	TRBJ1-6	TGCGCCAGCAGCCAGAGTATACAGGCTAGCTCCTATAATTCACCCCTCCACTTT	CASSQSIQASSYNSPLHF
TRBD2	TRBV7-8	.	TRBJ2-5	TGTGCCAGCATCGGACCCCAGCGGGGGTACCAAGAGACCCAGTACTTC	CASIGPQRGYQETQYF
TRBD1	TRBV7-9	.	TRBJ1-1	TGTGCCAGCAGCTTATCGGGACAGGGTGGTACTGAAGCTTTCTTT	CASSLSGQGGTEAFF
.	TRBV6-5	.	TRBJ1-5	TGTGCCAGCACGTCGGGGGGCAATCAGCCCCAGCATTTT	CASTSGGNQPQHF
.	TRBV27	once	TRBJ1-1	TGTGCCAGCAGTTTCGGTCGGGTGAACACTGAAGCTTTCTTT	CASSFGRVNTEAFF
TRBD2	TRBV7-6	.	TRBJ2-7	TGTGCCAGCAGCTTAGAAGCGGGGGGGATCGAGCAGTACTTC	CASSLEAGGIEQYF
.	TRBV7-8	.	TRBJ1-4	TGTGCCAGCAGCTTAGTCGGGGGGCCCGAAAAACTGTTTTTT	CASSLVGGPEKLFF
.	TRBV6-5	.	TRBJ1-4	TGTGCCAGCAGTCCCTACAGGGTACCTAATGAAAAACTGTTTTTT	CASSPYRVPNEKLFF
.	TRBV5-1	.	TRBJ1-1	TGCGCCAGTAAAATCGGGGGGGGCACTGAAGCTTTCTTT	CASKIGGGTEAFF
TRBD2	TRBV5-1	once	TRBJ2-7	TGCGCCAGCAGCGCAGCGGGGGTGCCGACCTACGAGCAGTACTTC	CASSAAGVPTYEQYF
.	TRBV7-3	.	TRBJ2-2	TGTGCCAGCAGCTTACTAGGTTCGAGCACCGGGGAGCTGTTTTTT	CASSLLGSSTGELFF
TRBD1	TRBV19	.	TRBJ1-1	TGTGCCAGTCGCTCCTGGACAGGGTGGGACACTGAAGCTTTCTTT	CASRSWTGWDTEAFF
.	TRBV19	.	TRBJ1-2	TGTGCCAGTAGTATGCCCCCGGGGGGAATCGATGGCTACACCTTC	CASSMPPGGIDGYTF
TRBD1	TRBV4-1	.	TRBJ1-1	TGCGCCAGCAGCCTGCTCCCGGGACAGGGGAACACTGAAGCTTTCTTT	CASSLLPGQGNTEAFF
.	TRBV6-5	.	TRBJ2-7	TGTGCCAGCAGTTTAACGGGATCCTACGAGCAGTACTTC	CASSLTGSYEQYF
.	TRBV19	.	TRBJ1-6	TGTGCCAGTAGTCTGGGCCAGGGAACTGATTCACCCCTCCACTTT	CASSLGQGTDSPLHF
TRBD1	TRBV9	.	TRBJ1-1	TGTGCCAGCAGGTCCACAGGGGAGGAAGCTTTCTTT	CASRSTGEEAFF
.	TRBV5-1	.	TRBJ1-6	TGCGCCAGCAGCCCTGGGGTAGGGGGTGAATCGGTAGGTTCACCCCTCCACTTT	CASSPGVGGESVGSPLHF
.	TRBV27	.	TRBJ2-1	TGTGCCAGCAGTTTTGGAGGGGGGGCTGTGAATGAGCAGTTCTTC	CASSFGGGAVNEQFF
TRBD2	TRBV5-6	once	TRBJ2-3	TGTGCCAGCAGCTGGGGGACTAGCGGGGTTCTTAGCACAGATACGCAGTATTTT	CASSWGTSGVLSTDTQYF
TRBD2	TRBV7-6	.	TRBJ2-2	TGTGCCAGCGCGGGGGGTGCCGGGGAGCTGTTTTTT	CASAGGAGELFF
.	TRBV11-2	.	TRBJ2-7	TGTGCCAGCAGCCCCGGGACACCCCTGGAGCAGTACTTC	CASSPGTPLEQYF
TRBD2	TRBV25-1	.	TRBJ2-5	TGTGCCAGCAGTGACTACACTAGCGGGGACCCAGAGACCCAGTACTTC	CASSDYTSGDPETQYF
.	TRBV9	.	TRBJ1-1	TGTGCCAGCAGCGTAAAGGGGGATGTGAACACTGAAGCTTTCTTT	CASSVKGDVNTEAFF
TRBD2	TRBV27	once	TRBJ2-7	TGTGCCAGCATTGCGGGGGACTCCTACGAGCAGTACTTC	CASIAGDSYEQYF
.	TRBV6-5	.	TRBJ2-7	TGTGCCAGCAGCCGAGGGAACGAGCAGTACTTC	CASSRGNEQYF
TRBD1	TRBV2	.	TRBJ1-5	TGTGCCAGCGGACAGGGGGATCAGCCCCAGCATTTT	CASGQGDQPQHF
.	TRBV7-8	.	TRBJ1-1	TGTGCCAGCAGCCAACAGGGTTTTGCTGAAGCTTTCTTT	CASSQQGFAEAFF
.	TRBV7-6	few	TRBJ2-2	TGTGCCAGCAGCTTAGCCCCCGGGGCCGGGGAGCTGTTTTTT	CASSLAPGAGELFF
TRBD2	TRBV9	once	TRBJ2-3	TGTGCCAGCAGCTCCGACGGGGGGGCACAGAATACGCAGTATTTT	CASSSDGGAQNTQYF
.	TRBV7-9	.	TRBJ1-4	TGTGCCAGCAGCCTACCTCGTGAAAAACTGTTTTTT	CASSLPREKLFF
.	TRBV29-1	.	TRBJ2-2	TGCAGCGTTAAACAGGGAGTCGGAGTCCCCGGGGAGCTGTTTTTT	CSVKQGVGVPGELFF
.	TRBV7-9	.	TRBJ1-5	TGTGCCAGCAGCTTTTCACTCGACAGGCCAAATCAGCCCCAGCATTTT	CASSFSLDRPNQPQHF
TRBD1	TRBV4-1	.	TRBJ1-2	TGCGCCAGCAGCCGGAGGACAGGGGTGGGCTATGGCTACACCTTC	CASSRRTGVGYGYTF
.	TRBV9	.	TRBJ2-1	TGTGCCAGCAGCGTAGAGGGGGGGCCTTACAATGAGCAGTTCTTC	CASSVEGGPYNEQFF
.	TRBV29-1	.	TRBJ1-1	TGCAGCGTAGGGAGGGGGTCTAGTCCTGAAGCTTTCTTT	CSVGRGSSPEAFF
.	TRBV21-1	.	TRBJ2-7	TGTGCCAGCAGCAAAGTGACACTCTCGTCCTACGAGCAGTACTTC	CASSKVTLSSYEQYF
.	TRBV7-2	.	TRBJ1-5	TGTGCCAGCAGCTATGCCCCCGGGCAGCCCCAGCATTTT	CASSYAPGQPQHF